This T cell receptor beta chain was sequenced in a study of post-analysis software for immune sequencing data. Regarding the study as a whole: Four to six TRBV segments appeared more often in patients than in controls, and TRBV5-6, TRBV5-1 and TRBV20-1 were among these. By F measure, strong co-clustering occurred among samples prepared in the same batch.

TCR beta cDNA libraries had unique molecular identifiers. T cells numbering about 0.85 to 10 million gave rise to some 520,000 cDNA molecules. TCRdb fed the PCR reads into MiXCR, producing one record per CDR3 protein. The table shows 350,000 to 450,000 distinct CDR3 sequences, with approximately 33% occurring only once. This clonotype was observed at least ten times. Its antigen is unidentified. Trimming removed 8 bases at V and 1 base at J, with 11 bases between. This CDR3 has 13 amino acids. The chain carries TRBV12-3 or TRBV12-4 and TRBJ1-1; D gene ambiguous. Sequencing used blood. The sequence was obtained from a girl between 5 and 17 years old with multiple sclerosis. Here the CDR3 reads CASGPGRNTEAFF. The CDR3 DNA reads as TGTGCCAGCGGACCTGGGAGGAACACTGAAGCTTTCTTT.